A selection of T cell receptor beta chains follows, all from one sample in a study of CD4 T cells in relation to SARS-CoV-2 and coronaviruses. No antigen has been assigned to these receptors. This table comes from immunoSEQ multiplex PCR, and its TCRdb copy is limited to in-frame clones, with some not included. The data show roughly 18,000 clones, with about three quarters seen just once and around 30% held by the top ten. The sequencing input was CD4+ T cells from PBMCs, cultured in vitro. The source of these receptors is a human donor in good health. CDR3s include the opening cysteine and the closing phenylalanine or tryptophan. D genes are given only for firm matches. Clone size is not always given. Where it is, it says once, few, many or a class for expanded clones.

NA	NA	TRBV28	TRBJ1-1	CASTLRQVESCFF	TGTGCCAGCACCTTACGACAGGTAGAAAGTTGTTTCTTT
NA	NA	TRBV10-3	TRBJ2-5	CAIRGTSRTGKETQYF	TGTGCCATCAGGGGAACTAGCCGGACGGGAAAAGAGACCCAGTACTTC
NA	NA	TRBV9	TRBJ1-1	CASSTGPNTEAFF	TGTGCCAGCAGCACCGGACCGAACACTGAAGCTTTCTTT
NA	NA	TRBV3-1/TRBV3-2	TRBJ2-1	CASSQWGNEQFF	TGTGCCAGCAGCCAATGGGGTAATGAGCAGTTCTTC
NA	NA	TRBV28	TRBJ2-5	CASSFRETQYF	TGTGCCAGCAGTTTTAGAGAGACCCAGTACTTC
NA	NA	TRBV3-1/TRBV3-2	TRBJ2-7	CASSQEAGTGVREQYF	TGTGCCAGCAGCCAAGAGGCGGGGACGGGAGTTCGGGAGCAGTACTTC
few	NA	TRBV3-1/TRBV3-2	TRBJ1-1	CASSQSGPLTAFF	TGTGCCAGCAGCCAATCCGGGCCTCTGACCGCTTTCTTT
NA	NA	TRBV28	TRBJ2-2	CASTENTGELFF	TGTGCCTCGACAGAAAACACCGGGGAGCTGTTTTTT
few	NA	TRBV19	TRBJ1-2	CASSIGGRLGYTF	TGTGCCAGTAGTATAGGGGGCCGGCTAGGCTACACCTTC
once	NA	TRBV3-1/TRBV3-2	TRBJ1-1	CASSQEAVMGVTEAFF	TGTGCCAGCAGCCAAGAAGCAGTGATGGGGGTTACTGAAGCTTTCTTT
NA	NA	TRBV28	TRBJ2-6	CASSSTGTRLSGANVLTF	TGTGCCAGCAGTTCAACCGGGACAAGACTCTCTGGGGCCAACGTCCTGACTTTC
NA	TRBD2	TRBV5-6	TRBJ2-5	CATRTSGRETQYF	TGTGCCACACGGACTAGCGGGAGGGAGACCCAGTACTTC
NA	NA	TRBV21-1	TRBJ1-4	CASSKLTGFSEKLFF	TGTGCCAGCAGCAAATTAACAGGGTTCAGTGAAAAACTGTTTTTT
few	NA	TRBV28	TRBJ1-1	CASSYLQGWAEAFF	TGTGCCAGCAGTTATTTACAGGGCTGGGCTGAAGCTTTCTTT
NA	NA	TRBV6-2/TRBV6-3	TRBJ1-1	CASSYRESGNTEAFF	TGTGCCAGCAGTTATCGGGAGTCAGGGAACACTGAAGCTTTCTTT
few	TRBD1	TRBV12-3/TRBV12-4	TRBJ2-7	CASSLGTGYTF	TGTGCCAGCAGTTTGGGGACAGGTTATACTTTC
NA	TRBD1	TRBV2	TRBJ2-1	CASSDTGAIEQFF	TGTGCCAGCAGCGATACAGGGGCGATTGAGCAGTTCTTC
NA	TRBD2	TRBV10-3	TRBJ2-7	CAISESIGLAGYEQYF	TGTGCCATCAGTGAGTCGATCGGACTAGCAGGATACGAGCAGTACTTC
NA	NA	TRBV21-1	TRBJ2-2	CASTPSLWDGELFF	TGTGCCAGCACCCCTAGTCTGTGGGACGGGGAGCTGTTTTTT
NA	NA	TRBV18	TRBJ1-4	CASSPGEAPREKLFF	TGTGCCAGCTCACCGGGGGAGGCCCCAAGGGAAAAACTGTTTTTT
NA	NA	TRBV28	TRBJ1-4	CASSFRLTTNEKLFF	TGTGCCAGCAGTTTCCGACTGACAACTAATGAAAAACTGTTTTTT
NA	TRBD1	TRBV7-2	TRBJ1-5	CASNTGGHSNQPQHF	TGTGCCAGCAATACAGGGGGCCATAGCAATCAGCCCCAGCATTTT
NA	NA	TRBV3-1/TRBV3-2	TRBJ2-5	CASSLYGGEETQYF	TGTGCCAGCAGCCTGTATGGGGGTGAGGAGACCCAGTACTTC
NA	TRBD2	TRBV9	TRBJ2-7	CASSVSVGRASEQYF	TGTGCCAGCAGCGTATCTGTCGGGAGGGCCTCCGAGCAGTACTTC
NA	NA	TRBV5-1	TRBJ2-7	CASSLRTGTGGEQYF	TGCGCCAGCAGCTTAAGAACCGGGACCGGAGGAGAGCAGTACTTC
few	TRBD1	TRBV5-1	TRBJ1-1	CASSGGGENTEAFF	TGCGCCAGCAGCGGAGGGGGCGAGAACACTGAAGCTTTCTTT
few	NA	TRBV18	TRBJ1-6	CASSPHAAGSSSYNSPLHF	TGTGCCAGCTCACCCCACGCAGCAGGTTCGAGCTCCTATAATTCACCCCTCCACTTT
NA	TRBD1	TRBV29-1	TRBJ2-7	CSVQGTGHYEQYF	TGCAGCGTCCAGGGGACAGGGCACTACGAGCAGTACTTC
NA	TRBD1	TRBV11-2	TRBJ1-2	CASSSPTGGRGYTF	TGTGCCAGCAGCTCCCCGACAGGGGGCAGGGGCTACACCTTC
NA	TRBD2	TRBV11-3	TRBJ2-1	CASSRSGMAYNEQFF	TGTGCCAGCAGCCGCAGCGGGATGGCGTACAATGAGCAGTTCTTC
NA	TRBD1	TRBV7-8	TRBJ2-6	CASSPDRGRASGTLQNSGANVLTF	TGTGCCAGCAGCCCGGACAGGGGGCGCGCTAGCGGGACACTCCAAAACTCTGGGGCCAACGTCCTGACTTTC
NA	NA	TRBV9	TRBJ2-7	CARGALLVFYEQYF	TGTGCCAGGGGGGCCTTACTAGTCTTCTACGAGCAGTACTTC
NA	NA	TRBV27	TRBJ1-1	CASSSYLMNTEAFF	TGTGCCAGCAGTTCCTACTTAATGAACACTGAAGCTTTCTTT
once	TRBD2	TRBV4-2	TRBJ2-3	CASSQAHSPLAGGPSSTDTQYF	TGTGCCAGCAGCCAAGCCCACTCTCCCCTAGCGGGAGGGCCCTCTAGCACAGATACGCAGTATTTT
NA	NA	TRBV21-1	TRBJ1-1	CASSKEDRGTEAFF	TGTGCCAGCAGCAAAGAGGACAGGGGCACTGAAGCTTTCTTT
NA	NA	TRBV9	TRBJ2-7	CASSVGLEETEQYF	TGTGCCAGCAGCGTGGGTCTGGAGGAGACGGAGCAGTACTTC
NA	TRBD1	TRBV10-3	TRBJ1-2	CAISSPGQGESGGYTF	TGTGCCATCAGCAGCCCGGGACAGGGGGAATCGGGAGGCTACACCTTC
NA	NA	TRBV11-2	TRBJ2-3	CASSLAYTDTQYF	TGTGCCAGCAGCTTAGCTTACACAGATACGCAGTATTTT
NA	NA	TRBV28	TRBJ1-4	CASSLEGVREKLFF	TGTGCCAGCAGCTTAGAGGGAGTGAGGGAAAAACTGTTTTTT
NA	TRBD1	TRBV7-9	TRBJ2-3	CASSRRDRGGSDTQYF	TGTGCCAGCAGCCGTCGGGACAGGGGGGGATCAGATACGCAGTATTTT
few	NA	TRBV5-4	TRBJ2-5	CASSFAAGPEYF	TGTGCCAGCAGCTTCGCGGCGGGGCCCGAGTACTTC
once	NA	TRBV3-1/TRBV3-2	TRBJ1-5	CASSQAGGNQPQHF	TGTGCCAGCAGCCAAGCGGGCGGGAATCAGCCCCAGCATTTT
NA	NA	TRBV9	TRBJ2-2	CASSAGPATGELFF	TGTGCCAGCAGCGCGGGACCCGCCACCGGGGAGCTGTTTTTT
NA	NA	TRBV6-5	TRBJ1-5	CASSPQENQPQHF	TGTGCCAGCAGTCCACAGGAGAATCAGCCCCAGCATTTT
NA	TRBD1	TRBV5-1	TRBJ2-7	CASGTGHSYEQYF	TGCGCCAGCGGGACAGGGCATTCCTACGAGCAGTACTTC